These 17 T cell receptor beta chains came from one sample sequenced in a study of blood T cell repertoires in COVID-19. Profiled with immunoSEQ multiplex PCR; TCRdb holds only in-frame clones, not every one. Of hundreds of thousands of clones in the sample, around 87% are singletons; the top ten hold 7.8%. Sample: peripheral blood. The receptors shown here come from a woman aged 50 to 60 who had recovered from COVID-19.

This rearrangement joins TRBV11-2 to TRBJ2-7; D is possibly TRBD1 (6 bases). The V end was cut by 5 bases, the J end by 0 bases, with 20 bases between. Looked up from germline, CDR1 is SGHAT and CDR2 is FQNNGV. The CDR3 length is 17 residues. CDR3 in DNA: TGTGCCAGCAGCCGATGGTCTGGACAGTTGAGCTCCTACGAGCAGTACTTC. Translated, it gives CASSRWSGQLSSYEQYF.

The chain carries TRBV9 and TRBJ2-7; no definite D call. This CDR3 region has 14 residues. Germline V gene data show CDR1 as SGDLS and CDR2 as YYNGEE. V dropped 0 bases and J dropped 2 bases, with 9 bases sitting between them. Here the CDR3 reads CASSVAMGPYEQYF. CDR3 DNA sequence: TGTGCCAGCAGCGTAGCTATGGGCCCCTACGAGCAGTACTTC.

There are a few counts of this clone. The V and J genes are TRBV7-2 and TRBJ2-3; TRBD2 aligns across 8 bases. V shed 5 bases, J shed 5 bases, and the junction held 9 bases outside the gene matches. This CDR3 has 15 amino acids. Germline loops: CDR1 SGHTA, CDR2 FQGNSA. The CDR3 spells CASSILGGAVDTQYF. Here the CDR3 DNA reads TGTGCCAGCAGCATCCTCGGGGGGGCCGTAGATACGCAGTATTTT.

The chain uses TRBV7-8 and TRBJ2-5; a possible D gene is TRBD2 (6 bases). Germline V gives CDR1 SGHVS, CDR2 FQNEAQ. The CDR3 sequence is 17 residues long. Between the trimmed V and J ends, which lost 2 bases and 3 bases, there was a span of 19 bases. CDR3 DNA: TGTGCCAGCAGCTTACGGCCCGGGGGTCGGCACGAAGAGACCCAGTACTTC. This encodes CASSLRPGGRHEETQYF.

The rearrangement links TRBV28 to TRBJ1-2; possibly TRBD1 for D (5 bases). Trimming took off 6 bases at V and 8 bases at J, with 22 bases between the two ends. Germline V gives CDR1 MDHEN, CDR2 SYDVKM. The CDR3 sequence is 15 residues long. The CDR3 nucleotides are TGTGCCAGCAGGGCCCCCTCGGGGGAAGCGGCGGGCTACACCTTC. Residues: CASRAPSGEAAGYTF.

This clone was seen just once. The chain employs TRBV27 and TRBJ2-2, with D perhaps matching TRBD2 (6 bases). Germline V gives CDR1 MNHEY, CDR2 SMNVEV (reference sequence). V was trimmed by 7 bases and J by 4 bases, leaving 16 bases between them. This CDR3 spans 15 amino acids. The CDR3 region has the DNA TGTGCCAGCATTCAGGGAAGGGGAGGCACCGGGGAGCTGTTTTTT. Translated, it gives CASIQGRGGTGELFF.

The chain employs TRBV30 and TRBJ2-7; D ambiguous. This CDR3 region has 12 residues. Per the germline V gene, CDR1 is GTSNPN and CDR2 is SVGIG (reference sequence). V lost 0 bases and J 5 bases, leaving 8 bases between the germline ends. The CDR3 is CAWSVLSHEQYF. The CDR3 nucleotides are TGTGCCTGGAGTGTACTATCCCACGAGCAGTACTTC.

The rearrangement joins TRBV5-4 to TRBJ2-3, with TRBD1 as a possible D gene (6 bases). The CDR3 sequence is 16 residues long. V was trimmed by 3 bases and J by 0 bases, leaving 14 bases between them. Germline CDR1 and CDR2: SGHNT and YYREEE (reference sequence). The CDR3 DNA is TGTGCCAGCAGCTCTGGGACACCAACTAGCACAGATACGCAGTATTTT. Translated, it gives CASSSGTPTSTDTQYF. Filled out from reference TRBV5-4 and TRBJ2-3, the complete variable domain reads ETGVTQSPTHLIKTRGQQVTLRCSSQSGHNTVSWYQQALGQGPQFIFQYYREEENGRGNFPPRFSGLQFPNYSSELNVNALELDDSALYLCASSSGTPTSTDTQYFGPGTRLTVL.

V gene TRBV2 combines with J gene TRBJ2-3, with TRBD2 identical over 10 bases. The CDR3 is made up of 16 amino acids. The germline CDR1 and CDR2 sequences are SNHLY and FYNNEI. Trimming cost V 7 bases and J 2 bases; bases outside gene matches: 9. CDR3 sequence reads: CASTFTGLASTDTQYF. As DNA, the CDR3 is TGTGCCAGCACCTTCACGGGACTAGCGTCCACAGATACGCAGTATTTT.

The chain couples TRBV24-1 to TRBJ2-1, with 9 bases aligning to TRBD1. This CDR3 region has 17 residues. V shed 4 bases and J 7 bases; nucleotides not matched to a gene: 13. The germline V gene has CDR1 KGHDR and CDR2 SFDVKD. CDR3 nucleotides: TGTGCCACCAGTGACGGGGGACAGGGCAAAGTGTGGAATGAGCAGTTCTTC. The encoded protein is CATSDGGQGKVWNEQFF.

This CDR3 is CASRGGISRVTEAFF. The CDR3 nucleotides read TGTGCCAGTAGGGGGGGAATTTCCCGCGTCACTGAAGCTTTCTTT. This chain uses TRBV2 with TRBJ1-1, with D tentatively TRBD1 (6 bases). There are 15 residues in the CDR3. V shed 9 bases and J shed 4 bases, with 21 bases lying between them. Germline loops: CDR1 SNHLY, CDR2 FYNNEI.

The gene calls are TRBV2 and TRBJ1-6; a weak D match, TRBD1 (6 bases). V was pared by 3 bases and J by 10 bases, with 13 bases between. The CDR3 is made up of 14 amino acids. Germline-derived CDR1 and CDR2 are SNHLY and FYNNEI. Here the CDR3 reads CASSDLGAKSPLHF. As DNA, the CDR3 is TGTGCCAGCAGTGATCTGGGGGCAAAATCACCCCTCCACTTT.

In its sample, this clone was seen a few times. The chain combines TRBV10-2 with TRBJ2-7; 12 bases are shared with TRBD1. The length of the CDR3 is 14 residues. In germline, CDR1 is WSHSY, CDR2 SAAADI. The V and J ends lost 6 bases and 5 bases, in that order; junction bases with no gene match: 5. This chain's CDR3 is CASREGQGAHEQYF. CDR3 DNA: TGCGCCAGCAGAGAGGGACAGGGGGCCCACGAGCAGTACTTC.

The chain combines TRBV6-2 or TRBV6-3 with TRBJ2-7; the D gene is possibly TRBD2 (5 bases). Germline V gives CDR1 MNHEY, CDR2 SVGEGT. V was clipped by 4 bases and J by 4 bases, with 14 bases between them. This CDR3 is built from 14 residues. CDR3 loop: CASSWKGPGYEQYF. The CDR3 DNA follows: TGTGCCAGCAGTTGGAAAGGACCGGGATACGAGCAGTACTTC.

The chain has TRBV10-3 and TRBJ1-1; 8 bases are a match to TRBD1. The CDR3 is 14 residues long. V was pared by 7 bases and J by 5 bases, with 9 bases of the junction left unmatched. Germline V gives CDR1 ENHRY, CDR2 SYGVKD. As DNA, the CDR3 is TGTGCCATCACCGCACAACAGGGGGGGACTGAAGCTTTCTTT. This sequence encodes CAITAQQGGTEAFF.

The chain has TRBV6-5 and TRBJ2-2, with 8 nucleotides matching TRBD1. J was trimmed by 4 bases and V by 3 bases; bases with no gene match: 4. Germline-derived CDR1 and CDR2 are MNHEY and SVGAGI. This CDR3 region has 15 residues. This chain's CDR3 is CASSYRTGPTGELFF. CDR3 nucleotide sequence: TGTGCCAGCAGTTATCGGACAGGGCCCACCGGGGAGCTGTTTTTT.

CDR3 region: CASSFTEDTEAFF. The CDR3 DNA sequence: TGTGCCAGCAGTTTCACGGAGGACACTGAAGCTTTCTTT. This chain links TRBV12-3 or TRBV12-4 with TRBJ1-1; D unresolved. V was clipped by 3 bases and J by 3 bases, with 8 bases between them. CDR3 size: 13 residues.